The 2 T cell receptor beta chains below come from one sample, sequenced in a study of radiotherapy plus CTLA-4 blockade in lung cancer. Profiled with immunoSEQ multiplex PCR; TCRdb holds only in-frame clones, not every one. The sample has 50,000 to 75,000 clones; about 80% are singletons. Specimen: peripheral blood, collected from a patient treated with radiotherapy plus ipilimumab. These receptors all stem from a human donor with non-small cell lung cancer who had a complete response to radiotherapy plus ipilimumab.

In this sample, this clone turned up once. The gene calls are TRBV6-7 and TRBJ2-2; a weak D match, TRBD2 (5 bases). TRBV6-7 qualifies as an ORF whose function is uncertain. Trimming removed 4 bases at V and 6 bases at J, with 12 bases between. This CDR3 contains 14 residues. The CDR3 is CASSSAEGPGELFF. CDR3 in DNA: TGTGCCAGCAGTTCGGCTGAGGGTCCCGGGGAGCTGTTTTTT.

The chain employs TRBV30 and TRBJ2-1; 12 bases match TRBD1. This CDR3 has 12 amino acids. J was trimmed by 10 bases and V by 8 bases; bases with no gene match: 6. Germline V gene lookup returns CDR1 GTSNPN and CDR2 SVGIG (reference sequence). CDR3 sequence: CAQGQGAGEQFF. For the CDR3, the DNA is TGTGCCCAGGGACAGGGGGCTGGGGAGCAGTTCTTC.